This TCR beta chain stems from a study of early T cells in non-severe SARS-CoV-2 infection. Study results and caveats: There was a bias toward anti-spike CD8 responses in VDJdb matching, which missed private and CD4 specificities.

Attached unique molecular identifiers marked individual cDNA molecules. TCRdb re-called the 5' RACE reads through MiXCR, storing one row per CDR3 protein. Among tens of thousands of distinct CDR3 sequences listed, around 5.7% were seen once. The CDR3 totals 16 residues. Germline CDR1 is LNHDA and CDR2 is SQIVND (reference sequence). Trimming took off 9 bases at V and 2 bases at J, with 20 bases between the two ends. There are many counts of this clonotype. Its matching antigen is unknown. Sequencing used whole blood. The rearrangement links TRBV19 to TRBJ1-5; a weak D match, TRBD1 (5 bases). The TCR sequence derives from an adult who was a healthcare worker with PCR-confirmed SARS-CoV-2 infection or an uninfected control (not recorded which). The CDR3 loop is CASRVFRIVGNQPQHF. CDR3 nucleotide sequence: TGTGCCAGCAGGGTCTTTAGAATCGTAGGCAATCAGCCCCAGCATTTT.